The entry that follows covers one T cell receptor (beta chain) sequence. The data belong to a study of blood T cell repertoires in COVID-19. The V gene's germline CDR1 is LNHDA and CDR2 SQIVND (reference sequence). The CDR3 contains 16 residues. V trimming: 7 bases; J trimming: 4 bases; junction bases outside the gene matches: 11. Sequencing was performed with immunoSEQ multiplex PCR; in TCRdb, only in-frame clones are kept and a portion is missing. The sample lists around 270,000 clones; around 86% were seen once. The sample comprised peripheral blood. V and J are TRBV19 and TRBJ1-3; the match to TRBD1 covers 9 bases. The sequence came from a man aged 35 to 55 who had recovered from COVID-19. The CDR3 reads CASTSPGQGKGNTIYF. Here the CDR3 DNA reads TGTGCCAGTACTTCTCCCGGACAGGGGAAGGGAAACACCATATATTTT.